This T cell receptor beta chain was captured in a study of blood T cell repertoires in COVID-19. The repertoire was sequenced with immunoSEQ multiplex PCR; TCRdb's copy has only in-frame clones and lacks some. Counted here are approximately 130,000 clones, about four fifths occurring once; the ten biggest clones make up 15% to 20%. The V gene end was trimmed by 1 base and the J gene end by 2 bases; junction bases not matched to a gene: 4. This CDR3 has 15 amino acids. Per the germline V gene, CDR1 is WSHSY and CDR2 is SAAADI. This clonotype was obtained from a man aged 25 to 40 who had recovered from COVID-19. The gene calls are TRBV10-2 and TRBJ2-7, with 8 bases that match TRBD1. Sequenced: PBMCs or T cells enriched from blood (not recorded which). The CDR3 is CASSEFGQGPYEQYF. The DNA for the CDR3 is TGCGCCAGCAGTGAGTTCGGACAGGGTCCCTACGAGCAGTACTTC.